The 20 T cell receptor beta chains below come from one sample, sequenced in a study of vaccination and CD4 T cells after COVID-19. With the Oncomine TCR Beta short-read assay, DNA from cultured CD4+ T cells was sequenced. TCRdb recomputed calls from the PCR reads with MiXCR, one row per CDR3 protein. The sample lists 15,000 or so distinct CDR3 sequences, around 47% occurring once. Which antigens these TCRs recognize remains unknown. Treatment noted: roughly ten-day PBMC culture with coronavirus spike peptide pools or control peptides (ViraFEST assay). Sequenced material: CD4+ T cells from blood, cultured in vitro. These receptors came from a human donor who had recovered from COVID-19.

The chain links TRBV6-1 to TRBJ1-5; 8 nucleotides match TRBD1. The J segment lost 2 bases and the V segment lost 5 bases, leaving 5 bases of the junction unmatched. The CDR3 runs to 15 residues. The germline V gene encodes CDR1 MNHNS and CDR2 SASEGT. CDR3 residues: CASSTDRGGNQPQHF. CDR3 bases: TGTGCCAGCAGTACTGACAGGGGAGGCAATCAGCCCCAGCATTTT.

The chain is built from TRBV21-1 and TRBJ2-7; the listed D gene, TRBD1, was not tested against the DNA. TRBV21-1 constitutes a pseudogene. This CDR3 comprises 15 residues. The CDR3 loop is CASSKSRGANYEQYF. The CDR3 DNA sequence: TGTGCCAGCAGCAAAAGTCGGGGCGCCAACTACGAGCAGTACTTC.

The V call is TRBV2, the J call TRBJ2-7; D is unclear. Germline loops: CDR1 SNHLY, CDR2 FYNNEI. V was clipped by 0 bases and J by 3 bases, with 9 bases between them. The CDR3 sequence is 14 residues long. The CDR3 sequence is CASSEALTNYEQYF. The DNA of the CDR3 is TGTGCCAGCAGTGAAGCGCTGACAAACTACGAGCAGTACTTC.

V is TRBV19 and J is TRBJ2-1; TRBD2 aligns across 8 bases. Germline CDR1 LNHDA, CDR2 SQIVND (reference sequence). The trim removed 4 bases at V and 9 bases at J, leaving 11 bases unmatched. The CDR3 sequence is 15 residues long. CDR3 nucleotides: TGTGCCAGTAGTAAAGCGGGAGCTACGTCCGGTGAGCAGTTCTTC. It specifies CASSKAGATSGEQFF.

The chain couples TRBV5-4 to TRBJ2-7; tentatively, D is TRBD2 (5 bases). The CDR3 length is 14 residues. V was trimmed by 3 bases and J by 3 bases, leaving 13 bases between them. Germline V lookup: CDR1 SGHNT, CDR2 YYREEE (reference sequence). The chain's CDR3 is CASSSGGFNYEQYF. The DNA of the CDR3 is TGTGCCAGCAGCTCCGGAGGCTTTAACTACGAGCAGTACTTC.

This clonotype was seen a few times. The chain links TRBV5-1 to TRBJ1-5; TRBD1 matches 7 bases. Per the germline V gene, CDR1 is SGHRS and CDR2 is YFSETQ. The CDR3 has 14 residues. Germline trimming cut 4 bases from V and 2 bases from J; bases unmatched to any gene: 3. The CDR3: CASSEGTGNQPQHF. The CDR3 nucleotides read TGCGCCAGCAGCGAGGGGACAGGCAATCAGCCCCAGCATTTT.

This clonotype was counted between two and nine times. The CDR3 DNA reads as TGTGCCAGCAGTGGAAAAAGGGGCACAGATACGCAGTATTTT. Translated, it gives CASSGKRGTDTQYF. The chain is built from TRBV6-4 and TRBJ2-3, with D uncertain. Germline CDR1 is MRHNA and CDR2 is SNTAGT. Trimming took 4 bases from V and 1 from J, leaving 9 bases between them. CDR3 length: 14 residues.

The rearrangement joins TRBV20-1 to TRBJ2-7; perhaps TRBD1 as D (6 bases). The V gene lost 5 bases and the J gene lost 2 bases, with 13 bases spanning the gap. The length of the CDR3 is 13 residues. The V gene's germline CDR1 is DFQATT and CDR2 SNEGSKA (reference sequence). The CDR3 bases are TGCAGTGCTCCTCCAGGGGTTGCCTACGAGCAGTACTTC. Its translation is CSAPPGVAYEQYF.

This clonotype was observed a few times. The chain is built from TRBV7-2 and TRBJ2-7; D not certain. V was pared by 7 bases and J by 0 bases, with 13 bases between. Germline CDR1 and CDR2: SGHTA and FQGNSA. CDR3 length: 14 residues. The CDR3 nucleotides are TGTGCCAGCACCACCGACATACGCTCCTACGAGCAGTACTTC. Translated: CASTTDIRSYEQYF.

This clonotype turned up a few times. J is TRBJ2-3 and V is TRBV20-1; the match to TRBD1 covers 8 bases. Germline CDR1 is DFQATT and CDR2 is SNEGSKA (reference sequence). The CDR3 runs 14 residues. V lost 5 bases to trimming and J lost 0 bases; unmatched junction nucleotides: 4. Here the CDR3 DNA reads TGCAGTGCTCGGACAGGGTCCAGCACAGATACGCAGTATTTT. This encodes CSARTGSSTDTQYF.

The gene calls are TRBV20-1 and TRBJ2-7; 10 positions agree with TRBD2. Germline values: CDR1 DFQATT, CDR2 SNEGSKA (reference sequence). The CDR3 runs 13 residues. V was clipped by 1 base and J by 6 bases; unmatched bases: 3. The CDR3 DNA is TGCAGTGCTAGAGTAGCGGGAGGCATCGAGCAGTACTTC. This sequence encodes CSARVAGGIEQYF.

This clonotype was detected a few times. This chain joins TRBV20-1 and TRBJ2-7; D is possibly TRBD2 (7 bases). CDR1 is DFQATT and CDR2 is SNEGSKA in the germline V gene (reference sequence). This CDR3 contains 13 residues. Trimming left V 3 bases short and J 7 bases short, with 16 bases between. DNA of the CDR3: TGCAGTGCTAGGCGGGGGCCCGAGTCGGAGCAGTACTTC. Residues: CSARRGPESEQYF.

This clonotype appeared a single time. V gene TRBV2 combines with J gene TRBJ2-2, with D uncertain. In germline, CDR1 is SNHLY, CDR2 FYNNEI. The CDR3 consists of 15 residues. The V end lost 0 bases, the J end lost 8 bases, and 13 bases lay between the germline ends. The chain's CDR3 is CASSEAVVGPGELFF. The CDR3 coding sequence is TGTGCCAGCAGTGAAGCGGTCGTCGGACCGGGGGAGCTGTTTTTT.

V gene TRBV6-4 combines with J gene TRBJ2-3, with 7 bases matching TRBD2. CDR1 and CDR2 (germline): MRHNA, SNTAGT. Unmatched junction bases numbered 0, after V lost 3 bases and J lost 3 bases. The CDR3 is 13 residues long. CDR3 nucleotide sequence: TGTGCCAGCAGTGAGCGGGAGACAGATACGCAGTATTTT. Translating it yields CASSERETDTQYF.

J is TRBJ1-1 and V is TRBV6-5, with a possible D match to TRBD1 (5 bases). V was pared by 2 bases and J by 11 bases, with 15 bases between. The CDR3 covers 13 residues. Germline V gene data show CDR1 as MNHEY and CDR2 as SVGAGI. This CDR3 reads CASSYAGRGGAFF. The CDR3 DNA reads TGTGCCAGCAGTTACGCAGGGCGAGGTGGTGCTTTCTTT.

V usage is TRBV20-1 and J usage is TRBJ2-7; 10 bases align to TRBD1. The CDR3 is 14 residues long. V shed 0 bases and J 4 bases; nucleotides not matched to a gene: 3. Germline V lookup: CDR1 DFQATT, CDR2 SNEGSKA (reference sequence). The CDR3 nucleotides are TGCAGTGCTAGAGAGGGACAGGGGTTTTACGAGCAGTACTTC. The encoded protein is CSAREGQGFYEQYF.

This chain joins TRBV20-1 and TRBJ2-2, with D perhaps given as TRBD1 or TRBD2 (5 bases each). Germline V gives CDR1 DFQATT, CDR2 SNEGSKA (reference sequence). Trimming cost V 1 base and J 5 bases, with 14 bases left between them. There are 15 residues in the CDR3. CDR3 DNA: TGCAGTGCTAGAGCGAGAGGGGCTTGGACCGGGGAGCTGTTTTTT. Residues: CSARARGAWTGELFF.

This clonotype was seen just once. The chain uses TRBV6-5 and TRBJ2-7, with TRBD2 matching 10 bases. Per germline, CDR1 MNHEY and CDR2 SVGAGI. J was trimmed by 6 bases and V by 4 bases; bases with no gene match: 12. CDR3 length: 16 residues. The CDR3 protein is CASSSPVLAGGGEQYF. The DNA of the CDR3 is TGTGCCAGCAGTTCCCCAGTATTAGCGGGAGGTGGCGAGCAGTACTTC.

This clonotype was picked up a small number of times. J is TRBJ1-5 and V is TRBV6-4, with 9 bases identical to TRBD1. From germline, CDR1 is MRHNA and CDR2 SNTAGT. The CDR3 sequence is 15 residues long. The ends lost 5 bases at V and 3 bases at J; junction bases unmatched: 5. CDR3 region: CASSPGTGNNQPQHF. As DNA, the CDR3 is TGTGCCAGCAGTCCCGGGACAGGGAACAATCAGCCCCAGCATTTT.

The chain links TRBV2 to TRBJ2-6, with 9 positions matching TRBD1. The CDR3 contains 18 residues. CDR1 is SNHLY and CDR2 is FYNNEI in the germline V gene. The ends lost 3 bases at V and 3 bases at J; junction bases unmatched: 9. The CDR3 DNA sequence: TGTGCCAGCAGTGAGGAGAACAGGGGGCGCTATGGGGCCAACGTCCTGACTTTC. Translated, it gives CASSEENRGRYGANVLTF.